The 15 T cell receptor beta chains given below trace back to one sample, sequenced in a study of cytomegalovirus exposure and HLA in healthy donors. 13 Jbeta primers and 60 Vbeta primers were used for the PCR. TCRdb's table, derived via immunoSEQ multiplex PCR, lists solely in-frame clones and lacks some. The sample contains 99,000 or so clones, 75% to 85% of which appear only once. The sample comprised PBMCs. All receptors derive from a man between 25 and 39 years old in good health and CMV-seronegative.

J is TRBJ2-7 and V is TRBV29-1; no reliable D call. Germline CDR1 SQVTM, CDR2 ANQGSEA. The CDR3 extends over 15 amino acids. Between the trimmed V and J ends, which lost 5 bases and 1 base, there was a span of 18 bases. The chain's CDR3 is CSVQNFTERSYEQYF. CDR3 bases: TGCAGCGTTCAAAACTTTACGGAGCGATCCTACGAGCAGTACTTC.

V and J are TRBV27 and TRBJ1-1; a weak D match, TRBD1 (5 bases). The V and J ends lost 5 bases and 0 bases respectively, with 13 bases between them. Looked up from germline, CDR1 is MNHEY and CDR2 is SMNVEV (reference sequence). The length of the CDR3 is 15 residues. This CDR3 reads CASSGARQMNTEAFF. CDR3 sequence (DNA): TGTGCCAGCAGTGGCGCGCGACAGATGAACACTGAAGCTTTCTTT.

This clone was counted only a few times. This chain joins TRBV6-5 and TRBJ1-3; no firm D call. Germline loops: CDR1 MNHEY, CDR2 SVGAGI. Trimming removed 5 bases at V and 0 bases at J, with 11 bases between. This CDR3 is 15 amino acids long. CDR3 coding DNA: TGTGCCAGCAGTCCTACAGAAAGCTCTGGAAACACCATATATTTT. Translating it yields CASSPTESSGNTIYF.

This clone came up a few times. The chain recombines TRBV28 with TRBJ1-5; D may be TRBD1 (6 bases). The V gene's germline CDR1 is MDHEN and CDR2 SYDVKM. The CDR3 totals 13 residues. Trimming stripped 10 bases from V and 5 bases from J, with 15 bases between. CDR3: CAITRGGDQPQHF. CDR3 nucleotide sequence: TGTGCCATCACGAGGGGGGGGGATCAGCCCCAGCATTTT.

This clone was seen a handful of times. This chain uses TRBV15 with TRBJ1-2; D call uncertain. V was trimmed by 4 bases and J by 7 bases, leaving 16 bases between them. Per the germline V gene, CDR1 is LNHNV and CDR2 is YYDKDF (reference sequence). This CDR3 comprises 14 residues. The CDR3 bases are TGTGCCACCAGCAAAGGAGGTATCCGAGTTGGCTACACCTTC. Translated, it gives CATSKGGIRVGYTF.

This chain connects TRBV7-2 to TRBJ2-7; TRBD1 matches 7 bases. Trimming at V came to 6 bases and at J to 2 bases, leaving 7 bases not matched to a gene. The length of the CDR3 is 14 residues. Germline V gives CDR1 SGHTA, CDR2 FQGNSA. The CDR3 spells CASRAWQGAYEQYF. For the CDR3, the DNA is TGTGCCAGCAGGGCCTGGCAGGGGGCCTACGAGCAGTACTTC.

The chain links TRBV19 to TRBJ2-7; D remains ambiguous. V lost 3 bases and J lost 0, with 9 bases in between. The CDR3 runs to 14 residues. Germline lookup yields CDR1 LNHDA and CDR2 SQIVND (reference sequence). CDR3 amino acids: CASSIGDISYEQYF. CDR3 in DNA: TGTGCCAGTAGTATCGGTGACATCTCCTACGAGCAGTACTTC.

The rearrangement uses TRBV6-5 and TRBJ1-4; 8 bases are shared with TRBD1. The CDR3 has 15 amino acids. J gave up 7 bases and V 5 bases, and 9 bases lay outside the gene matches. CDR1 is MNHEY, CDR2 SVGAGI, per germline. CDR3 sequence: CASSAQGASSEKLFF. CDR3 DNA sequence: TGTGCCAGCAGTGCCCAGGGGGCGAGTAGTGAAAAACTGTTTTTT.

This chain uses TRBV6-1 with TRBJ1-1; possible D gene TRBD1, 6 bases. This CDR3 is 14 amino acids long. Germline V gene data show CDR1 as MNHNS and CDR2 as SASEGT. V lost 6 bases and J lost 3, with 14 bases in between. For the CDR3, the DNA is TGTGCCAGCAGGACAGGCAAGGGATACACTGAAGCTTTCTTT. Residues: CASRTGKGYTEAFF.

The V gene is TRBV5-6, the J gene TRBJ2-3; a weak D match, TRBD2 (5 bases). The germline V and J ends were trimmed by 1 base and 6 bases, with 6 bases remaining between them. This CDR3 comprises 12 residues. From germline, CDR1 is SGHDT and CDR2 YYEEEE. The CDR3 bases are TGTGCCAGCAGCTTGTGGAGGGATACGCAGTATTTT. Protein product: CASSLWRDTQYF. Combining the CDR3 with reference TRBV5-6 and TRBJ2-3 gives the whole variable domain DAGVTQSPTHLIKTRGQQVTLRCSPKSGHDTVSWYQQALGQGPQFIFQYYEEEERQRGNFPDRFSGHQFPNYSSELNVNALLLGDSALYLCASSLWRDTQYFGPGTRLTVL.

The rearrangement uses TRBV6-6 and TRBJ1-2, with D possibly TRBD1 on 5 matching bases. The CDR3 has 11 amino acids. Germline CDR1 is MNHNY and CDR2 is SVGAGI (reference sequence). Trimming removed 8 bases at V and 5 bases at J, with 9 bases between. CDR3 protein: CASGEGYGYTF. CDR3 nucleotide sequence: TGTGCCAGCGGGGAGGGGTATGGCTACACCTTC.

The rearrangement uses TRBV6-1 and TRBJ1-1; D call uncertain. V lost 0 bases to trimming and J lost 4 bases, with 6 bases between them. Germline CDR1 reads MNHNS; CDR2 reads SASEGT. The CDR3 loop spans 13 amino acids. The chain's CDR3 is CASSEARPTEAFF. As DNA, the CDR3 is TGTGCCAGCAGTGAAGCGAGGCCCACTGAAGCTTTCTTT.

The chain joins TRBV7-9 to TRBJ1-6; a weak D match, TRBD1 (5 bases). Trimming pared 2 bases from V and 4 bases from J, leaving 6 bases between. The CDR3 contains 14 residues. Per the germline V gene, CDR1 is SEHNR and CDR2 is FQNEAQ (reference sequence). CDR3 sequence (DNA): TGTGCCAGCAGCTTACGACAGTATAATTCACCCCTCCACTTT. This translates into CASSLRQYNSPLHF. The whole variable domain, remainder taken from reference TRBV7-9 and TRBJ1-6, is DTGVSQNPRHKITKRGQNVTFRCDPISEHNRLYWYRQTLGQGPEFLTYFQNEAQLEKSRLLSDRFSAERPKGSFSTLEIQRTEQGDSAMYLCASSLRQYNSPLHFGNGTRLTVT.

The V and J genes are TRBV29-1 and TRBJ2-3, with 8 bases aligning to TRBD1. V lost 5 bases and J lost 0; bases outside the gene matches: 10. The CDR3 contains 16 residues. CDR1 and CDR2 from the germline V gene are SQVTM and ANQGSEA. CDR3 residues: CSVPGGLGFSTDTQYF. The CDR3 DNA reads TGCAGCGTTCCAGGGGGCTTGGGGTTTAGCACAGATACGCAGTATTTT.

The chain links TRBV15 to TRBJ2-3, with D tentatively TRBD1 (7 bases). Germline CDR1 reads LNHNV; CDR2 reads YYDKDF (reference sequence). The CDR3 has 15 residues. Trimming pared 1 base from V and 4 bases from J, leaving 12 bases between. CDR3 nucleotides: TGTGCCACCAGCAGAGGGGTCAGGGGGGCAGATACGCAGTATTTT. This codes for CATSRGVRGADTQYF. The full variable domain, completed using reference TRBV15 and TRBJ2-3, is DAMVIQNPRYQVTQFGKPVTLSCSQTLNHNVMYWYQQKSSQAPKLLFHYYDKDFNNEADTPDNFQSRRPNTSFCFLDIRSPGLGDTAMYLCATSRGVRGADTQYFGPGTRLTVL.